Following are 5 T cell receptor beta chains from one sample sequenced in a study of blood T cell repertoires in COVID-19. Assay: immunoSEQ multiplex PCR; the TCRdb copy retains only in-frame clones and omits some. The data hold 190,000 or so clones, with approximately 87% observed a single time. Sequenced: peripheral blood. These receptors were obtained from a woman aged 70 to 79 with acute or convalescent COVID-19.

This clone showed up just once. This sequence joins TRBV11-3 and TRBJ2-1, with a tentative D call TRBD2 (5 bases). Germline lookup yields CDR1 SGHNT and CDR2 YENEEA. CDR3 size: 13 residues. The V and J ends lost 4 bases and 7 bases respectively, with 11 bases between them. The CDR3 is CASSSPGKNEQFF. CDR3 bases: TGTGCCAGCAGCTCCCCGGGAAAGAATGAGCAGTTCTTC.

This sequence joins TRBV3-1 (or the pseudogene TRBV3-2) and TRBJ2-2, with D tentatively TRBD1 (6 bases). Trimming removed 4 bases at V and 6 bases at J, with 15 bases between. The germline V gene encodes CDR1 LGHDT and CDR2 YNNKEL (reference sequence). The CDR3 length is 15 residues. CDR3 loop: CASSLRPGQSGELFF. CDR3 nucleotides: TGTGCCAGCAGCCTTCGGCCGGGACAATCCGGGGAGCTGTTTTTT.

The chain combines TRBV18 with TRBJ1-4; D gene uncertain. The CDR3 spans 14 residues. The ends were cut back, 2 bases at V and 10 bases at J, with 14 bases in the middle. CDR1 and CDR2 from the germline V gene are KGHSH and LQKENI. CDR3 residues: CASSPGVGRGKLFF. The CDR3 DNA follows: TGTGCCAGCTCACCAGGGGTAGGACGGGGAAAACTGTTTTTT. The complete variable domain, with remaining parts taken from reference TRBV18 and TRBJ1-4, reads NAGVMQNPRHLVRRRGQEARLRCSPMKGHSHVYWYRQLPEEGLKFMVYLQKENIIDESGMPKERFSAEFPKEGPSILRIQQVVRGDSAAYFCASSPGVGRGKLFFGSGTQLSVL.

The rearrangement links TRBV11-3 to TRBJ2-2, with 7 bases aligning to TRBD1. Germline V gives CDR1 SGHNT, CDR2 YENEEA. V lost 5 bases, J lost 2 bases, and 14 bases stayed unmatched. There are 18 residues in the CDR3. The CDR3 reads CASSGFFGTESNTGELFF. The CDR3 bases are TGTGCCAGCAGCGGATTCTTCGGGACAGAATCTAACACCGGGGAGCTGTTTTTT.

The gene calls are TRBV19 and TRBJ2-3; D is perhaps TRBD2 (5 bases). Germline V gives CDR1 LNHDA, CDR2 SQIVND (reference sequence). CDR3 length: 14 amino acids. Trimming left V 5 bases short and J 2 bases short, with 11 bases between. Here the CDR3 DNA reads TGTGCCAGTAGTCCTGGACTTAACACAGATACGCAGTATTTT. Its protein product is CASSPGLNTDTQYF.